The 5 T cell receptor beta chains in this list originate from one sample, sequenced in a study of blood T cell repertoires in COVID-19. Sequencing used immunoSEQ multiplex PCR; TCRdb keeps in-frame clones, though not all of them. The table records 95,000 to 110,000 clones, 70% to 90% of them present only once. The sequencing input was peripheral blood. All receptors derive from a man in his forties or fifties with active or convalescent COVID-19.

The genes are TRBV18 and TRBJ2-7, with 14 bases aligning to TRBD2. CDR3 length equals 17 residues. J lost 6 bases, V lost 4 bases, and 11 bases had no gene match. CDR1 and CDR2 from the germline V gene are KGHSH and LQKENI. Here the CDR3 DNA reads TGTGCCAGCTCACTAACGACTAGCGGGAGGGCAGTGGGCGAGCAGTACTTC. It codes for CASSLTTSGRAVGEQYF.

The V call is TRBV5-4, the J call TRBJ2-7; possibly TRBD2 for D (6 bases). The germline gives CDR1 SGHNT, CDR2 YYREEE (reference sequence). Trimming took 0 bases from V and 9 from J, leaving 13 bases between them. The CDR3 consists of 13 residues. The CDR3 here is CASSLAGGSWQYF. The CDR3 bases are TGTGCCAGCAGCTTGGCCGGGGGTTCGTGGCAGTACTTC.

The gene calls are TRBV7-2 and TRBJ2-2; 8 bases are a match to TRBD2. Trimming cost V 5 bases and J 6 bases; bases outside gene matches: 17. CDR3 length: 18 residues. Per germline, CDR1 SGHTA and CDR2 FQGNSA. The CDR3 spells CASSPRGGPTVGAGELFF. In nucleotides, the CDR3 is TGTGCCAGCAGCCCCCGGGGGGGGCCAACGGTCGGGGCCGGGGAGCTGTTTTTT.

The chain has TRBV20-1 and TRBJ2-3; D is unresolved. This CDR3 spans 10 amino acids. Deletions cut 5 bases from V and 2 bases from J, with 2 bases between. CDR1 DFQATT and CDR2 SNEGSKA come from the germline V gene (reference sequence). CDR3 DNA: TGCAGTGCTTACACAGATACGCAGTATTTT. It codes for CSAYTDTQYF.

V gene TRBV10-3 combines with J gene TRBJ2-6, with D possibly matching TRBD2 (7 bases). V was trimmed by 4 bases and J by 0 bases, leaving 19 bases between them. The CDR3 has 19 amino acids. The V gene's germline CDR1 is ENHRY and CDR2 SYGVKD. The CDR3 reads CAISARDGGGGSGANVLTF. CDR3 nucleotides: TGTGCCATCAGTGCCCGTGATGGGGGAGGGGGCTCTGGGGCCAACGTCCTGACTTTC.